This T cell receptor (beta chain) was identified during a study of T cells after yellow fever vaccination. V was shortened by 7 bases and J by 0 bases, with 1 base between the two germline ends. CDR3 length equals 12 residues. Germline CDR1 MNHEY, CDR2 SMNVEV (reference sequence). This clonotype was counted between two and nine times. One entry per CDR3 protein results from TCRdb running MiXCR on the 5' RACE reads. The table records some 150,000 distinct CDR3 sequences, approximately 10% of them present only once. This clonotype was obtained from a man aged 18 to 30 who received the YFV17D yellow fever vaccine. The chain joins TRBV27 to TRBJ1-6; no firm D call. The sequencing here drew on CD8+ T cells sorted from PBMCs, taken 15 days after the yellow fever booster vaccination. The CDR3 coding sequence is TGTGCCAGCACCTCCTATAATTCACCCCTCCACTTT. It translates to CASTSYNSPLHF.